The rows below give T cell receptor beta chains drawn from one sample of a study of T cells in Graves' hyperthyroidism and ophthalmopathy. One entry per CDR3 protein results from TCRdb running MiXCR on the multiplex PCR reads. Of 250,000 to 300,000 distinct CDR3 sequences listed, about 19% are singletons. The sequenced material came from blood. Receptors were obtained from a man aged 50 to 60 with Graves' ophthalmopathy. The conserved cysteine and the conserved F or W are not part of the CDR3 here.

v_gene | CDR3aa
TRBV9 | ASSVEGGLADTQY
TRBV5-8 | ASSFVETSNTEAF
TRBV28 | ASTPGTGWPY
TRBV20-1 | SAPRQTNTEAF
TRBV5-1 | ASSLSEGEKLF
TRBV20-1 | SAPTSLRQF
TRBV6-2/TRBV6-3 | ASSSGLAREQY
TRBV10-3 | AISESMASRYNEQF
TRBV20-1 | SAREPGLEYNEQF
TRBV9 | ASSVGGGGSEQY
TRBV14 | ASSQTPGLVASGTDTQY
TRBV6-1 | ASSEDQGRDGYT
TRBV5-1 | ASSLFGGELF
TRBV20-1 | SATGPGQMNTGELF
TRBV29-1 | SVAGGTSTNEKLF
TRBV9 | ASSPEGSWGNEQF